This TCR beta chain stems from a study of blood T cell repertoires in COVID-19. Study in general: There were acute and convalescent COVID-19 samples, and they came from the United States, Italy and Spain. In each case, the material was cDNA or gDNA derived from T cells, B-cell-depleted T cells, or PBMCs.

Authors' methods: Reference gene primer amplification gave estimated nucleated cell counts. Clones were sequenced by immunoSEQ multiplex PCR, and TCRdb holds only the in-frame ones, with some missing. For V, J and clone size, that table is used; D and trimming come from the DNA. The sample consists of around 47,000 clones, 87% of them appearing once. This clone occurred a few times. Trimming shortened V by 4 bases and J by 2 bases, and 18 bases separated the two germline ends. Per germline, CDR1 SGHTA and CDR2 FQGNSA. This CDR3 is built from 16 residues. Source material: peripheral blood. This receptor was obtained from a woman of 80 years or more in a cohort sampled during active or convalescent COVID-19. The gene calls are TRBV7-2 and TRBJ2-7; weak D call: TRBD2 (7 bases). CDR3 sequence (DNA): TGTGCCAGCAGCTCCCGCGGCGGGGGCGGCGCCTACGAGCAGTACTTC. It translates to CASSSRGGGGAYEQYF.